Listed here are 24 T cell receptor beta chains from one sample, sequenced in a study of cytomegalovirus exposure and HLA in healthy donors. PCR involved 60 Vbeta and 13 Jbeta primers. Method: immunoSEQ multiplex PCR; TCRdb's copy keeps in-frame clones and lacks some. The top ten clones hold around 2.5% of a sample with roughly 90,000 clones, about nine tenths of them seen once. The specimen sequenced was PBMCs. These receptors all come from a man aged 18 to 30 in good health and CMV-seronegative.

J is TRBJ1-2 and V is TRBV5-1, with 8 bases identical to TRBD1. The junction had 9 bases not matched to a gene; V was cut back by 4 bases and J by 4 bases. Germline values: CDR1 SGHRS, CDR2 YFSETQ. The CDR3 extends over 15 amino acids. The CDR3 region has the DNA TGCGCCAGCAGCCCTCCGGACAGGGTGGGCTATGGCTACACCTTC. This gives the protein CASSPPDRVGYGYTF.

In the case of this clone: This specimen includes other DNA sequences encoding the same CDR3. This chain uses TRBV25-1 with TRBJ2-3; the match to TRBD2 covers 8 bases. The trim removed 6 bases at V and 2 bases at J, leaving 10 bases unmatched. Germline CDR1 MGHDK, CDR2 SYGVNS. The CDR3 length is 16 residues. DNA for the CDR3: TGTGCCAGCAGGCCTCTTAACGGGAGGGCCACAGATACGCAGTATTTT. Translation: CASRPLNGRATDTQYF.

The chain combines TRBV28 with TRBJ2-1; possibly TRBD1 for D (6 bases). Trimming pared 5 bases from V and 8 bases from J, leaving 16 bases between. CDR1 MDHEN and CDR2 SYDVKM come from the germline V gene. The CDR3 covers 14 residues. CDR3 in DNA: TGTGCCAGCAGTGAGACAGGTAGTGTCCATGAGCAGTTCTTC. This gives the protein CASSETGSVHEQFF.

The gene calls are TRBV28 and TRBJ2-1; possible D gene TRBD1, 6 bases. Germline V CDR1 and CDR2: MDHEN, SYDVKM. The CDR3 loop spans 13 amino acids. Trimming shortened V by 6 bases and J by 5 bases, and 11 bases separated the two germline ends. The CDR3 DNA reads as TGTGCCAGCAGGGGGGCAGCTAACAATGAGCAGTTCTTC. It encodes CASRGAANNEQFF.

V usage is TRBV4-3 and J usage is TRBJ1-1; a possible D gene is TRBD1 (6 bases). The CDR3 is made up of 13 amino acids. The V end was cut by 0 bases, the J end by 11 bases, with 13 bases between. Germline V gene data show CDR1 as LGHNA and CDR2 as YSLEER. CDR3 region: CASSQDSNRDAFF. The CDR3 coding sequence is TGCGCCAGCAGCCAAGATTCCAACAGGGACGCTTTCTTT.

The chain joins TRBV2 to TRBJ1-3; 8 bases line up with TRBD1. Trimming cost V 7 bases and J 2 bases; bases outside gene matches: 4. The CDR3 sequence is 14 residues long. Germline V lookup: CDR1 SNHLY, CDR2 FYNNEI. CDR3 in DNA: TGTGCCAGCATGAGGACAGGGACTGGAAACACCATATATTTT. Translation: CASMRTGTGNTIYF.

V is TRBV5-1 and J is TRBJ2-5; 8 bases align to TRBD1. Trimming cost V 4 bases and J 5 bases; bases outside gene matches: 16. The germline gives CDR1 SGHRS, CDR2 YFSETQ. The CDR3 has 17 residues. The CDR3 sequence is CASSLRTGLGVRETQYF. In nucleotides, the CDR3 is TGCGCCAGCAGCCTACGGACAGGGTTGGGGGTAAGGGAGACCCAGTACTTC.

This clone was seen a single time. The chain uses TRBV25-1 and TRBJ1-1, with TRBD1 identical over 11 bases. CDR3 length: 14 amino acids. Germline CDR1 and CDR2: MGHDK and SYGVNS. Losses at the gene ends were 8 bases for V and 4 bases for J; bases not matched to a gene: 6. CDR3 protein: CASGGDRGSTEAFF. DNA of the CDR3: TGTGCCAGCGGGGGGGACAGGGGGAGCACTGAAGCTTTCTTT.

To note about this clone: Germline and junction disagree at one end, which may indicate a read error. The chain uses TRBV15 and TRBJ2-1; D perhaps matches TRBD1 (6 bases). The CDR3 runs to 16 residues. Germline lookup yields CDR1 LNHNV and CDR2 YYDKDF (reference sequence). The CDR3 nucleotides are TGTGCCACCAGCAGAGATCTCAGGGCTCAGGGGAATGGGCAGTTCTTC. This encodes CATSRDLRAQGNGQFF.

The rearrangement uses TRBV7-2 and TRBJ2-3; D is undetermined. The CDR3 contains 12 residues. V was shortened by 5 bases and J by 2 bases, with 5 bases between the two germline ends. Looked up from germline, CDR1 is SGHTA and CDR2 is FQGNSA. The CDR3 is CASSRDTDTQYF. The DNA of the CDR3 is TGTGCCAGCAGCCGAGACACAGATACGCAGTATTTT.

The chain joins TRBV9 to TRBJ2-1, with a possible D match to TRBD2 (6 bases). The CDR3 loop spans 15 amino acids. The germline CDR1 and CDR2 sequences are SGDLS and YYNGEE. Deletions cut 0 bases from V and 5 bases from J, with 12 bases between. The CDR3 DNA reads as TGTGCCAGCAGCGTAGCCCGGCGGGGACACAATGAGCAGTTCTTC. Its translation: CASSVARRGHNEQFF.

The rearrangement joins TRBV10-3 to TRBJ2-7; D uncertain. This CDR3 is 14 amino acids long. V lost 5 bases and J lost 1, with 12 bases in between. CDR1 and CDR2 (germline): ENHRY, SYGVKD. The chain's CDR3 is CAISPQVASYEQYF. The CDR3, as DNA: TGTGCCATCAGTCCGCAGGTGGCATCCTACGAGCAGTACTTC.

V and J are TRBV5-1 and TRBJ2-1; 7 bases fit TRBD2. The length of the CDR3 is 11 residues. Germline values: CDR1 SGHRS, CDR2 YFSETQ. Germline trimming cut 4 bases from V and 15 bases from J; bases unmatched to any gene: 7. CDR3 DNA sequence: TGCGCCAGCAGCCCTGGACTAGAGGCGTTCTTC. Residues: CASSPGLEAFF.

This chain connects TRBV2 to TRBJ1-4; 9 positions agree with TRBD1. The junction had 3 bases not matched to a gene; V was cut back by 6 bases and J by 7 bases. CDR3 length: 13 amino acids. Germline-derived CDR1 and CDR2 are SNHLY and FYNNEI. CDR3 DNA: TGTGCCAGCAGAACAGGGGGCGGTGAAAAACTGTTTTTT. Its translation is CASRTGGGEKLFF.

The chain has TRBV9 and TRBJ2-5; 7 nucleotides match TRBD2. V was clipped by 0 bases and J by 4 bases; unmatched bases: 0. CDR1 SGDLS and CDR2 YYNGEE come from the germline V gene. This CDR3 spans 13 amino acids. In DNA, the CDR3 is TGTGCCAGCAGCGTAGGGGGGGGAGAGACCCAGTACTTC. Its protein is CASSVGGGETQYF. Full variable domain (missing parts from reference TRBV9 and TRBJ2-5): DSGVTQTPKHLITATGQRVTLRCSPRSGDLSVYWYQQSLDQGLQFLIQYYNGEERAKGNILERFSAQQFPDLHSELNLSSLELGDSALYFCASSVGGGETQYFGPGTRLLVL.

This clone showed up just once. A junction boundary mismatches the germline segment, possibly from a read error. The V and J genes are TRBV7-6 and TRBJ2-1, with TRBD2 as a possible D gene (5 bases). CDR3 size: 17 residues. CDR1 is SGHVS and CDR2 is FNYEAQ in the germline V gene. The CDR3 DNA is TGTGCCAGCAGCTTAGTACCCCTCGACTACCCCTACGATGAGCAGTTCTTC. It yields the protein CASSLVPLDYPYDEQFF.

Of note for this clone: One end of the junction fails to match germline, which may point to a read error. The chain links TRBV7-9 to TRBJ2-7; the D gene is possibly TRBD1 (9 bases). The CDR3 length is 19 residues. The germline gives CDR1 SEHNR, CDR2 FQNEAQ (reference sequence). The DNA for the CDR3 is TGTTCCAGCAGCTCATACCCGGGACAGGGAAGAGCGGGAGACGCCGAGCAGTACTTC. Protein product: CSSSSYPGQGRAGDAEQYF. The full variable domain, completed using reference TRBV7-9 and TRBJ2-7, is DTGVSQNPRHKITKRGQNVTFRCDPISEHNRLYWYRQTLGQGPEFLTYFQNEAQLEKSRLLSDRFSAERPKGSFSTLEIQRTEQGDSAMYLCSSSSYPGQGRAGDAEQYFGPGTRLTVT.

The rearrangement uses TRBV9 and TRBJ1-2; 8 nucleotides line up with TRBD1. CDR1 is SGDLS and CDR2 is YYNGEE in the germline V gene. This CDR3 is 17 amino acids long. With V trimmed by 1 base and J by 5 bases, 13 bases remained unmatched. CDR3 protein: CASSVSVPDRALYGYTF. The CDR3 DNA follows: TGTGCCAGCAGCGTATCGGTTCCGGACAGGGCTCTTTATGGCTACACCTTC.

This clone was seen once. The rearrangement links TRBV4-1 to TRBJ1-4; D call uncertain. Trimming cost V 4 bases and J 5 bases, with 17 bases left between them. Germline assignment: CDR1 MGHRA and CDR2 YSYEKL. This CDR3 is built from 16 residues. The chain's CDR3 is CASSRGRVTPNEKLFF. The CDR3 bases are TGCGCCAGCAGCCGAGGCAGAGTCACCCCCAATGAAAAACTGTTTTTT.

CDR3 loop: CASSNWDGTTPRELFF. The CDR3 DNA follows: TGCGCCAGCAGCAACTGGGATGGGACTACGCCCAGGGAGCTGTTTTTT. The rearrangement uses TRBV4-1 and TRBJ2-2, with 7 nucleotides matching TRBD2. V dropped 5 bases and J dropped 9; count of bases not matched to a gene: 15. Germline CDR1 and CDR2: MGHRA and YSYEKL. The length of the CDR3 is 16 residues.

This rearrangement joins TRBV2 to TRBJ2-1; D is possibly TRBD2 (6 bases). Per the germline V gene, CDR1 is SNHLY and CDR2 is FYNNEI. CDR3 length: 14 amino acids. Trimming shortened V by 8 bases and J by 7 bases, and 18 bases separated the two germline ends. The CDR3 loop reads CASGKGLSTNEQFF. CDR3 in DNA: TGTGCCAGCGGAAAAGGACTATCAACGAATGAGCAGTTCTTC.

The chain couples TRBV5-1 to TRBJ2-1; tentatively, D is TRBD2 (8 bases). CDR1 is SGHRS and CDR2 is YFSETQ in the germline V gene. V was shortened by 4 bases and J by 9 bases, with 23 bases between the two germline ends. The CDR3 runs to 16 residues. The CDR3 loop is CASSPGGREGLGEQFF. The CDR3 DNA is TGCGCCAGCAGCCCAGGGGGACGGGAGGGCCTCGGTGAGCAGTTCTTC. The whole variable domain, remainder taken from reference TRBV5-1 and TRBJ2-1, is KAGVTQTPRYLIKTRGQQVTLSCSPISGHRSVSWYQQTPGQGLQFLFEYFSETQRNKGNFPGRFSGRQFSNSRSEMNVSTLELGDSALYLCASSPGGREGLGEQFFGPGTRLTVL.

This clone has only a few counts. DNA of the CDR3: TGCGCCAGTCGACAGTTTGGGGGCAACACCGGGGAGCTGTTTTTT. It is translated as CASRQFGGNTGELFF. The rearrangement links TRBV5-1 to TRBJ2-2; D perhaps matches TRBD1 (6 bases). The V end lost 8 bases, the J end lost 2 bases, and 16 bases lay between the germline ends. Germline CDR1 and CDR2: SGHRS and YFSETQ. This CDR3 is 15 amino acids long.

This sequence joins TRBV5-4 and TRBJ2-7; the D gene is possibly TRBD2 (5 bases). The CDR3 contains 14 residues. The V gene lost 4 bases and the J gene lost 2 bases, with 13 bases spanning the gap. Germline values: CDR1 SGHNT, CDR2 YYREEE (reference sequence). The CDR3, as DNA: TGTGCCAGCAGCCAGCGAGGGTCCCCCTACGAGCAGTACTTC. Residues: CASSQRGSPYEQYF. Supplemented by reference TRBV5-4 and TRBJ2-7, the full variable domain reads ETGVTQSPTHLIKTRGQQVTLRCSSQSGHNTVSWYQQALGQGPQFIFQYYREEENGRGNFPPRFSGLQFPNYSSELNVNALELDDSALYLCASSQRGSPYEQYFGPGTRLTVT.